This section outlines one T cell receptor beta chain sequence together with its context. These data originate in a study of blood T cell repertoires in COVID-19. At the level of the study: Acute-phase and convalescent COVID-19 samples originated in the United States, Italy and Spain.

Germline CDR1 is SGHRS and CDR2 is YFSETQ. The length of the CDR3 is 14 residues. With 0 bases clipped from V and 6 bases from J, the junction kept 3 bases outside the gene matches. Per the original data handling: Reference gene primer amplification in the assay estimated nucleated cell counts. TCRdb's copy holds only in-frame clones and misses some; the assay was immunoSEQ multiplex PCR. V, J and clone size are those of that table, while D and trimming were read from the DNA. Among about 74,000 clones listed, 70% to 90% were seen once. Sequenced sample: peripheral blood. The V and J genes are TRBV5-1 and TRBJ1-2; 9 bases align to TRBD1. The receptor was isolated from a man between 45 and 60 years old with acute or convalescent COVID-19. The DNA for the CDR3 is TGCGCCAGCAGCTTGGAGGACAGGGGTGATGGCTACACCTTC. Protein sequence: CASSLEDRGDGYTF. The variable domain in full, completed from reference TRBV5-1 and TRBJ1-2, reads KAGVTQTPRYLIKTRGQQVTLSCSPISGHRSVSWYQQTPGQGLQFLFEYFSETQRNKGNFPGRFSGRQFSNSRSEMNVSTLELGDSALYLCASSLEDRGDGYTFGSGTRLTVV.